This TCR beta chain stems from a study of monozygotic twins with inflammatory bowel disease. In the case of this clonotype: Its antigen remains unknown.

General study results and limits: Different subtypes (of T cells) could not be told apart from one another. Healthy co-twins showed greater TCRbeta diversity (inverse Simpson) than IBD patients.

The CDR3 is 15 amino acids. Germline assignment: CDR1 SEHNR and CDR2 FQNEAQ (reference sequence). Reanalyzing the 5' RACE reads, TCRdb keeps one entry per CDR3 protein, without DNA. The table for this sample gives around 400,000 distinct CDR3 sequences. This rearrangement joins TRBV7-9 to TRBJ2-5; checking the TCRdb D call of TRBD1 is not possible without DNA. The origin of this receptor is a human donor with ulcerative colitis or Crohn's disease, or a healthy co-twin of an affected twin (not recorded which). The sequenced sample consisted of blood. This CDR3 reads CASSLDRGRIETQYF.